Listed below are T cell receptor beta chains from one sample, sequenced in a study of T cells in Graves' hyperthyroidism and ophthalmopathy. TCRdb reanalysed the multiplex PCR reads using MiXCR and keeps one entry per CDR3 protein. The table lists under 400,000 distinct CDR3 sequences, approximately 14% of them singletons. Material for sequencing was blood. The receptors shown here come from a woman aged 55 to 70 with Graves' ophthalmopathy. Both conserved end residues are part of each CDR3. Fields, in order: V gene, clone size, J gene, D gene, CDR3 DNA, CDR3 protein. The D gene is left open where the match is weak. Clone size appears in some rows only: once, few, many, or a class for an expanded clone.

>TRBV28|many|TRBJ2-7|-
TGTGCCAGCGGGGGCCTTCTAAACTACGAGCAGTACTTC
CASGGLLNYEQYF
>TRBV10-3|many|TRBJ2-3|TRBD2
TGTGCCATCACTGGCGGGAGAAAGTCGGATACGCAGTATTTT
CAITGGRKSDTQYF
>TRBV2|many|TRBJ1-1|TRBD1
TGTGCCAGCAGACGACAGGGGGCGGTTGACACTGAAGCTTTCTTT
CASRRQGAVDTEAFF
>TRBV7-9|many|TRBJ2-1|-
TGTGCCAGCAGCCAGACTAGCTCCTACAATGAGCAGTTCTTC
CASSQTSSYNEQFF
>TRBV20-1|many|TRBJ2-3|TRBD2
TGCAGTGCGGGCGGGTTAGCGGGAGATAACCGGGGCACAGATACGCAGTATTTT
CSAGGLAGDNRGTDTQYF
>TRBV19|few|TRBJ2-7|-
TGTGCCAGTAGCCAGGGGGGACCACAGGCCTACGAGCAGTACTTC
CASSQGGPQAYEQYF
>TRBV24-1|-|TRBJ1-2|-
TGTGCCACCACTCCCCCCGGGACATATTATGGCTACACCTTC
CATTPPGTYYGYTF
>TRBV6-1|many|TRBJ2-1|TRBD2
TGTGCCAGCAGTGAAACTAGCGGGAGGGCAAATGAGCAGTTCTTC
CASSETSGRANEQFF
>TRBV7-9|many|TRBJ2-7|-
TGTGCCGGTCACGGGACTCCCGACTACGAGCAGTACTTC
CAGHGTPDYEQYF
>TRBV7-7|few|TRBJ2-2|TRBD1
TGTGCCAGCAGCCCGGGGACAGGGATGGGTACCGGGGAGCTGTTTTTT
CASSPGTGMGTGELFF
>TRBV4-2|many|TRBJ1-2|-
TGTGCCAGCAGCCAAGCTAACTATGGCTACACCTTC
CASSQANYGYTF
>TRBV7-2|many|TRBJ1-2|-
TGTGCCAGCAGCTTGGACTTTTATGGCTACACCTTC
CASSLDFYGYTF
>TRBV12-3/TRBV12-4|many|TRBJ2-2|TRBD1
TGTGCCAGCAGTTTTACCCGGACAGGGTATGCCGGGGAGCTGTTTTTT
CASSFTRTGYAGELFF
>TRBV29-1|few|TRBJ2-3|-
TGCAGCGTTGAGTTCGACTGGGATACGCAGTATTTT
CSVEFDWDTQYF
>TRBV10-3|few|TRBJ2-7|-
TGTGCCATCAGCCCCGTAGCGGAGGGTGATGAGCAGTACTTC
CAISPVAEGDEQYF
>TRBV5-1|many|TRBJ2-3|TRBD2
TGCGCCAGCAGCCCGGGACTAGCGGGAGTAGGAGATACGCAGTATTTT
CASSPGLAGVGDTQYF
>TRBV5-4|-|TRBJ2-7|TRBD2
TGTGCCAGCAGCTCTCCCGGACTAGGGCAGGGCGAGCAGTACTTC
CASSSPGLGQGEQYF
>TRBV19|-|TRBJ1-5|-
TGTGCCAGTAGTATTGGGGCAGGGATCAATCAGCCCCAGCATTTT
CASSIGAGINQPQHF
>TRBV2|many|TRBJ2-3|TRBD2
TGTGCCAGCAGTGAGGCCCTAACTAGCGGGAGAGGGGATACGCAGTATTTT
CASSEALTSGRGDTQYF
>TRBV2|many|TRBJ2-1|TRBD2
TGTGCCAGCACCCGGTCTAGCGGGAGCCCCTCCTACAATGAGCAGTTCTTC
CASTRSSGSPSYNEQFF
>TRBV2|many|TRBJ2-2|-
TGTGCCAGCAGTGAGGAGAACACCGGGGAGCTGTTTTTT
CASSEENTGELFF
>TRBV28|many|TRBJ2-4|-
TGTGCCAGCAGAACCCAACAAGTGGACATTCAGTACTTC
CASRTQQVDIQYF
>TRBV6-1|many|TRBJ2-7|-
TGTGCCAGCAGAGTCGGCTACGAGGAGCAGTACTTC
CASRVGYEEQYF
>TRBV7-9|few|TRBJ2-1|TRBD2
TGTGCCAGCAGCAAGGGACTAGCGGAAAGGGGCAATGAGCAGTTCTTC
CASSKGLAERGNEQFF
>TRBV2|many|TRBJ1-4|-
TGTGCCAGCAGTGATTCGAGGTTTAATGAAAAACTGTTTTTT
CASSDSRFNEKLFF
>TRBV6-2/TRBV6-3|-|TRBJ1-3|-
TGTACCAGCAGTACCAGCCAGGGGAGAAACACCATATATTTT
CTSSTSQGRNTIYF
>TRBV11-2|many|TRBJ2-7|-
TGTGCCAGCAGCTTAGATTTAGGAGGGTACGAGCAGTACTTC
CASSLDLGGYEQYF
>TRBV20-1|many|TRBJ1-1|-
TGCAGTGCCAAGAGGACGGTGGGGAACACTGAAGCTTTCTTT
CSAKRTVGNTEAFF
>TRBV15|-|TRBJ2-7|-
TGTGCCACCAGCAGAGAAAGAGACTACTCCTACGAGCAGTACTTC
CATSRERDYSYEQYF
>TRBV30|many|TRBJ1-5|-
TGTGCCTGGAGCTTTCTAGGGACCCCTGGGTCTCAGCCCCAGCATTTT
CAWSFLGTPGSQPQHF
>TRBV5-1|many|TRBJ2-3|-
TGCGCCAGCAGCTTGTCAATCTTCACAGATACGCAGTATTTT
CASSLSIFTDTQYF
>TRBV28|many|TRBJ2-4|TRBD2
TGTGCCATCAAAAGGACTAGCGGGGGGTCGGAGGGGAACATTCAGTACTTC
CAIKRTSGGSEGNIQYF
>TRBV6-1|many|TRBJ2-7|TRBD1
TGTGCCAGCACCTCCCCGGGACAGGTCTCCAAGCAGTACTTC
CASTSPGQVSKQYF
>TRBV7-8|few|TRBJ1-2|TRBD1
TGTGCCAGCAGCCAAGGGACAGACCATAACTATGGCTACACCTTC
CASSQGTDHNYGYTF
>TRBV6-5|few|TRBJ1-6|-
TGTGCCAGCAGTTACTTGGGATTCAATTCACCCCTCCACTTT
CASSYLGFNSPLHF
>TRBV30|many|TRBJ2-2|-
TGTGCCTGGAGTACAGCTACCGGGGAGCTGTTTTTT
CAWSTATGELFF
>TRBV7-2|many|TRBJ2-3|TRBD2
TGTGCCAGCAGCTATGGACTAGCGGGAGTAATAGATACGCAGTATTTT
CASSYGLAGVIDTQYF
>TRBV6-1|-|TRBJ2-2|-
TGTGCCAGCAGACGACCTAGCCGGGGTCAGAACACCGGGGAGCTGTTTTTT
CASRRPSRGQNTGELFF
>TRBV12-3/TRBV12-4|many|TRBJ2-1|TRBD2
TGTGCCAGCAGTCCTCTTCTAGCGGGTCTAAACAATGAGCAGTTCTTC
CASSPLLAGLNNEQFF
>TRBV5-1|-|TRBJ1-2|-
TGCGCCAGCAGCTTGGTACAGGAATATGGCTACACCTTC
CASSLVQEYGYTF